Detailed here is one T cell receptor (beta chain). Antigen specificity is unknown. A single record per CDR3 protein comes from TCRdb applying MiXCR to the RT-PCR reads. This table holds about 18,000 distinct CDR3 sequences, about 56% found once. The CDR3 extends over 15 amino acids. Germline trimming cut 0 bases from V and 5 bases from J; bases unmatched to any gene: 1. The germline V gene has CDR1 SGHRS and CDR2 YFSETQ. The data were taken from a study of yellow fever vaccine responses in identical twins. Study results and caveats: Reports say the vaccine T cell response in twins looked partly convergent and partly personalized.

The sequence was obtained from a woman under 30 who received the yellow fever vaccine. The genes are TRBV5-1 and TRBJ2-2, with 10 bases identical to TRBD2. The material was T cells from blood (PBMCs), unsorted or a sorted subset (not recorded which), obtained before or after yellow fever vaccination (not recorded which). The CDR3 DNA follows: TGCGCCAGCAGCTTGGGGACTAGCGGAACCGGGGAGCTGTTTTTT. It yields the protein CASSLGTSGTGELFF. The whole variable domain, remainder taken from reference TRBV5-1 and TRBJ2-2, is KAGVTQTPRYLIKTRGQQVTLSCSPISGHRSVSWYQQTPGQGLQFLFEYFSETQRNKGNFPGRFSGRQFSNSRSEMNVSTLELGDSALYLCASSLGTSGTGELFFGEGSRLTVL.